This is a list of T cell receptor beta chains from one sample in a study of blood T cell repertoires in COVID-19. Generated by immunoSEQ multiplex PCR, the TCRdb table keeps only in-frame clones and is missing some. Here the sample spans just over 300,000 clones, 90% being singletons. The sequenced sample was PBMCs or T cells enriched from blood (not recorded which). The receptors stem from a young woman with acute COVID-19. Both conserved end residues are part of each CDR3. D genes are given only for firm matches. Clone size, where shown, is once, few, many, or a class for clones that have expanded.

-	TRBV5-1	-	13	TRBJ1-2	TGCGCCAGCAGCATCACAGATTCCTATGGCTACACCTTC	CASSITDSYGYTF
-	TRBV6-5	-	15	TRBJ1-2	TGTGCCAGCAGGCCTGTCCATGGGGCCTCCTGGGGCTACACCTTC	CASRPVHGASWGYTF
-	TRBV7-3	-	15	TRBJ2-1	TGTGCCAGCAGCTTAGGCGGGTACACCCAGGATGAGCAGTTCTTC	CASSLGGYTQDEQFF
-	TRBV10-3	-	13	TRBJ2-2	TGTGCCATCAGTGACGGACAGCACGGGGAGCTGTTTTTT	CAISDGQHGELFF
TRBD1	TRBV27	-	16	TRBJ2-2	TGTGCCAGCAGAAAGCAGGGGGCATTAGGCACCGGGGAGCTGTTTTTT	CASRKQGALGTGELFF
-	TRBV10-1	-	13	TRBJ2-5	TGCGCCAGCAGTGAGAACAACCCAAGGACCCAGTACTTC	CASSENNPRTQYF
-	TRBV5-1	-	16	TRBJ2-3	TGCGCCAGCAGCTCTTTCGACAGGAGGTCGACAGATACGCAGTATTTT	CASSSFDRRSTDTQYF
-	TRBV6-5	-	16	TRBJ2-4	TGTGCCAGCAGTTACCTTACCGAGGGGGTCAAAAACATTCAGTACTTC	CASSYLTEGVKNIQYF
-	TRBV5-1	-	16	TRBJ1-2	TGCGCCAGCAGCTCATCCGGGGGGCCGGCTAACTATGGCTACACCTTC	CASSSSGGPANYGYTF
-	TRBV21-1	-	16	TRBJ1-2	TGTGCCAGCAGCAAAGCGATGGGCCAGGGGCCCTATGGCTACACCTTC	CASSKAMGQGPYGYTF
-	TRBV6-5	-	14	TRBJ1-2	TGTGCCAGCAGTTATCGACAGGAGAACTATGGCTACACCTTC	CASSYRQENYGYTF
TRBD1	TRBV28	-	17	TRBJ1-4	TGTGCCAGCAGTCCCCAGAGGGGGCTTACATATGATGAAAAACTGTTTTTT	CASSPQRGLTYDEKLFF
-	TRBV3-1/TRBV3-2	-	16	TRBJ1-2	TGTGCCAGCAGCCAAGGTGGAGGGTTCGCCAACTATGGCTACACCTTC	CASSQGGGFANYGYTF
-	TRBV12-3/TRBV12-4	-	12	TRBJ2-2	TGTGCCAGCAGTACAAACACCGGGGAGCTGTTTTTT	CASSTNTGELFF
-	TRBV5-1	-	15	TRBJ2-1	TGCGCCAGCAGCTTACTCGCGGACTCCTACAATGAGCAGTTCTTC	CASSLLADSYNEQFF
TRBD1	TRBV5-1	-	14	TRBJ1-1	TGCGCCAGCAGCTGGGGACAGGGTGTCACTGAAGCTTTCTTT	CASSWGQGVTEAFF
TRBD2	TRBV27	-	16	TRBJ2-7	TGTGCCAGCAGTCTTCTTGGGACTAGCGGGAAAGGAGAGCAGTACTTC	CASSLLGTSGKGEQYF
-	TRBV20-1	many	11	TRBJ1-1	TGCAGTGCTAGACAGGGCACTGAAGCTTTCTTT	CSARQGTEAFF
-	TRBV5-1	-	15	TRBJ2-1	TGCGCCAGCAGCGTAACAGGGACGGGCGACAATGAGCAGTTCTTC	CASSVTGTGDNEQFF
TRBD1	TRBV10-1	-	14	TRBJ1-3	TGCGCCAGCAGCGACAGGGCCACTGGAAACACCATATATTTT	CASSDRATGNTIYF
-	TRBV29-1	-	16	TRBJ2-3	TGCAGCGTTGAGAGATTACCCGGGAGTGGTACAGATACGCAGTATTTT	CSVERLPGSGTDTQYF
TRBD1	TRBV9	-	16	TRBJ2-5	TGTGCCAGCAGCTCCCGCGGACAGGGGGCCCAAGAGACCCAGTACTTC	CASSSRGQGAQETQYF
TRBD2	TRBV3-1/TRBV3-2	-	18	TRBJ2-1	TGTGCCAGCAGCCAAGGACTAGCGGGGCAAAGCTCCTACAATGAGCAGTTCTTC	CASSQGLAGQSSYNEQFF
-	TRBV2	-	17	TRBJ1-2	TGTGCCAGCAGTGAGGGTACAGGGCTGGAAACTCGACGGGGCTACACCTTC	CASSEGTGLETRRGYTF
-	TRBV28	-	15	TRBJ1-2	TGTGCCAGCAGCCTTGGGACAAGAGCTAACTATGGCTACACCTTC	CASSLGTRANYGYTF
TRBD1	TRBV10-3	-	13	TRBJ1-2	TGTGCCATCACGAGGACAGGGGGCGATGGCTACACCTTC	CAITRTGGDGYTF
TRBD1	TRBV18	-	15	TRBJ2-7	TGTGCCAGCTCGCGAGAGGGGACAGGGATCTACGAGCAGTACTTC	CASSREGTGIYEQYF
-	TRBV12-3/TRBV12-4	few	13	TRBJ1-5	TGTGCCAGCAGTTTCAGGGCCAATCAGCCCCAGCATTTT	CASSFRANQPQHF
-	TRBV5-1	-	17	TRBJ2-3	TGCGCCAGCAGCTTGGGGGGTACTAGTTTTAGCACAGATACGCAGTATTTT	CASSLGGTSFSTDTQYF
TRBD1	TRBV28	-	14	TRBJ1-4	TGTGCCAGCAGCCCCGGACAGGGCCCTGAAAAACTGTTTTTT	CASSPGQGPEKLFF
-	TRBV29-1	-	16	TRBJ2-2	TGCAGCGCCCTTACCTGGACAGCCGCGAACACCGGGGAGCTGTTTTTT	CSALTWTAANTGELFF
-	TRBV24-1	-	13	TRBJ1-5	TGTGCCACCAGTGATTTTACGGGGCAGCCCCAGCATTTT	CATSDFTGQPQHF
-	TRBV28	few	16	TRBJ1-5	TGTGCCAGCAGTTTATCCGGGCCAGCGGACAATCAGCCCCAGCATTTT	CASSLSGPADNQPQHF
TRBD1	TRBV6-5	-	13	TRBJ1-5	TGTGCCAGCAGGAGGGACAGTAATCAGCCCCAGCATTTT	CASRRDSNQPQHF
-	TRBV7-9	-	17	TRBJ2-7	TGTGCCAGCAGCTCAGCCGGTGGACACTCAGTTTCCTACGAGCAGTACTTC	CASSSAGGHSVSYEQYF
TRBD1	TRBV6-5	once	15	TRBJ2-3	TGTGCCAGCAGTTTCCCGGGACAGGGCACAGATACGCAGTATTTT	CASSFPGQGTDTQYF
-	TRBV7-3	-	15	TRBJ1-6	TGTGCCAGCAGCTTAGGACGGGGTGGGGATTCACCCCTCCACTTT	CASSLGRGGDSPLHF
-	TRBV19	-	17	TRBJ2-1	TGTGCCAGTAGTATTACCCAAAGCCCACGAGCCTACAATGAGCAGTTCTTC	CASSITQSPRAYNEQFF
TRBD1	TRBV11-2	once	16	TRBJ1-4	TGTGCCAGCAGCTGGGGCCGCGGGACAGGGGACGAAAAACTGTTTTTT	CASSWGRGTGDEKLFF
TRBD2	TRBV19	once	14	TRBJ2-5	TGTGCCAGTTCCACAGACCTAGCGGTCCAGACCCAGTACTTC	CASSTDLAVQTQYF
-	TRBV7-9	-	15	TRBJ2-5	TGTGCCAGCAGCCACCCCCACAGGGAGCAAGAGACCCAGTACTTC	CASSHPHREQETQYF
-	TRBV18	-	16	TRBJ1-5	TGTGCCAGCTCACTCTCACCCAGGGTGGGCAATCAGCCCCAGCATTTT	CASSLSPRVGNQPQHF
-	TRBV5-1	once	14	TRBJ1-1	TGCGCCAGCAGCAACCGGGACAAGAACACTGAAGCTTTCTTT	CASSNRDKNTEAFF
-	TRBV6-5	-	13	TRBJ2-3	TGTGCCAGCAGTCCCACTATAAGAGATACGCAGTATTTT	CASSPTIRDTQYF
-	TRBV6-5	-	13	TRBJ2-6	TGTGCCAGCAGTACTTCTGGGGCCAACGTCCTGACTTTC	CASSTSGANVLTF